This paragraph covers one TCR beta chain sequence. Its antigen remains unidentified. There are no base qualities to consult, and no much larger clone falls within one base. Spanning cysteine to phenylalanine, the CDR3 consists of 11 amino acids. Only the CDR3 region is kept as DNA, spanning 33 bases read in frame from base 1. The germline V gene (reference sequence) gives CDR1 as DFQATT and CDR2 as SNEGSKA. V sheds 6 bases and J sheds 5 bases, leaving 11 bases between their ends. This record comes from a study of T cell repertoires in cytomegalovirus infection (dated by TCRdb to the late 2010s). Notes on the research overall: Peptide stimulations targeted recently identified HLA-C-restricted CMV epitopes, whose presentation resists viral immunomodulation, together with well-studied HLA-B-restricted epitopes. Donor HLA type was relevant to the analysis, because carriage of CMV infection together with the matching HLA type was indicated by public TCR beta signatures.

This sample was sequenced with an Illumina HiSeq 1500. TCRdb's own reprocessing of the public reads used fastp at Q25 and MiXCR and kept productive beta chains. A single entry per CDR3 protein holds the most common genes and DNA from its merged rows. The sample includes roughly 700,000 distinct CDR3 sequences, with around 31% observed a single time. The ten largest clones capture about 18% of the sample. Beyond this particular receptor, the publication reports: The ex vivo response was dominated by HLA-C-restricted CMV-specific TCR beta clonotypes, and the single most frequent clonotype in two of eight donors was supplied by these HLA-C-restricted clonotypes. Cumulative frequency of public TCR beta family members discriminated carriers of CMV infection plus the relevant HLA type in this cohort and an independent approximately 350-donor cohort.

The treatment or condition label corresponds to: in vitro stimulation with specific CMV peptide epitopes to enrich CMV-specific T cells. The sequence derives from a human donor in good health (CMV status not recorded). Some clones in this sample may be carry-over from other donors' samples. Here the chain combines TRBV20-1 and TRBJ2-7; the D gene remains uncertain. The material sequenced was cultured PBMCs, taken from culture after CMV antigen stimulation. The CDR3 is CSAPSSNEQYF. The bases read TGCAGTGCCCCCTCGAGTAACGAGCAGTACTTC.